Below, 3 T cell receptor beta chains from the same sample are listed, as sequenced in a study of graft-versus-host responses after intestinal transplantation. Clones were sequenced by immunoSEQ multiplex PCR, and TCRdb holds only the in-frame ones, with some missing. Of 75,000 to 100,000 clones in the sample, around 90% were seen once. This specimen was PBMCs, taken 453 days after intestinal transplant. The origin of the receptors is a human patient who received an intestinal transplant, so some T cells may come from the graft donor.

This clone is a singleton in its sample. The V gene is TRBV21-1, the J gene TRBJ2-7; the table's D call, TRBD1, was not checked against the DNA. TRBV21-1 is assigned pseudogene status. This CDR3 spans 15 amino acids. CDR3 nucleotide sequence: TGTGCCAGCAGCAAGGGGGACAGACCCCCCTACGAGCAGTACTTC. This gives the protein CASSKGDRPPYEQYF.

The gene calls are TRBV20-1 and TRBJ2-5; 7 positions agree with TRBD1. Germline-derived CDR1 and CDR2 are DFQATT and SNEGSKA (reference sequence). The CDR3 is 11 amino acids. V was clipped by 8 bases and J by 5 bases; unmatched bases: 5. The CDR3 reads CSRGLGETQYF. The CDR3 DNA sequence: TGCAGTAGGGGGCTTGGGGAGACCCAGTACTTC.

As DNA, the CDR3 is TGCGCCAGCAGCTTGGGCCCGCAGGGGCGAATAGAAGCTTTCTTT. It specifies CASSLGPQGRIEAFF. V gene TRBV5-1 combines with J gene TRBJ1-1, with D perhaps TRBD1 (6 bases). Germline CDR1 reads SGHRS; CDR2 reads YFSETQ. The V gene lost 0 bases and the J gene lost 8 bases, with 17 bases spanning the gap. The CDR3 length is 15 residues.